This TCR beta chain was profiled in a study of T cells in Graves' hyperthyroidism and ophthalmopathy. The CDR3 contains 15 residues. Trimming took off 3 bases at V and 0 bases at J, with 11 bases between the two ends. The TCR beta CDR3 regions underwent amplification using RNA transcripts as the source. The study used the HTBI primer set for a first-round RT-PCR of the TCR CDR3. TCRdb fed the multiplex PCR reads into MiXCR, producing one record per CDR3 protein. Of around 190,000 distinct CDR3 sequences listed, less than 20% are singletons. This clonotype has ten or more counts. The study defined stable Graves' hyperthyroidism as no ophthalmopathy progression within 18 months. Newly diagnosed hyperthyroidism patients aged 18 to 65 years had disease lasting under 2 months.

Sequenced material: blood. V usage is TRBV12-3 or TRBV12-4 and J usage is TRBJ1-1; the D is unclear. The sequence derives from a woman aged 45 to 65 with Graves' hyperthyroidism. CDR3 amino acids: CASSLGKKMNTEAFF. The CDR3 nucleotides are TGTGCCAGCAGTTTGGGGAAAAAGATGAACACTGAAGCTTTCTTT.